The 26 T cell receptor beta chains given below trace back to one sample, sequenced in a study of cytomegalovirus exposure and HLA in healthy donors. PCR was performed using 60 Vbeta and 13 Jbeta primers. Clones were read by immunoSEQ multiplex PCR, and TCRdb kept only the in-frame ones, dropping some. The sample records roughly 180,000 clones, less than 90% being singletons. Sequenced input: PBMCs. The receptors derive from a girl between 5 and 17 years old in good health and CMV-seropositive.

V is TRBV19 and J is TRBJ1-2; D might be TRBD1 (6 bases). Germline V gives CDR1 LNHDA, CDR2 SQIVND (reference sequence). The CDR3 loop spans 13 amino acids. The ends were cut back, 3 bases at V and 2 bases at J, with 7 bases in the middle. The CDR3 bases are TGTGCCAGTAGTATTCAGGGGAACTATGGCTACACCTTC. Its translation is CASSIQGNYGYTF. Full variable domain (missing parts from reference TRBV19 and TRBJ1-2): DGGITQSPKYLFRKEGQNVTLSCEQNLNHDAMYWYRQDPGQGLRLIYYSQIVNDFQKGDIAEGYSVSREKKESFPLTVTSAQKNPTAFYLCASSIQGNYGYTFGSGTRLTVV.

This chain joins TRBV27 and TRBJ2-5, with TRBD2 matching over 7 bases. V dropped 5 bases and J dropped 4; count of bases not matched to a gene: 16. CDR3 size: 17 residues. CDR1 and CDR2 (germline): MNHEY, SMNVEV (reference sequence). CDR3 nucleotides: TGTGCCAGCAGTCAGGGAATAGCGGGCGAGAGGGGAGAGACCCAGTACTTC. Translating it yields CASSQGIAGERGETQYF.

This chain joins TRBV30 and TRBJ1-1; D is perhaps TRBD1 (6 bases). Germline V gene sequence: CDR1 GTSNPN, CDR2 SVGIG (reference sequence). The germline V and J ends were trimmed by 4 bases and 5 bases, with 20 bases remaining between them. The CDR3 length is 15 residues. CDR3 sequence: CAWTPKGRGETEAFF. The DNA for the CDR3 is TGTGCCTGGACCCCGAAGGGCAGGGGTGAGACTGAAGCTTTCTTT.

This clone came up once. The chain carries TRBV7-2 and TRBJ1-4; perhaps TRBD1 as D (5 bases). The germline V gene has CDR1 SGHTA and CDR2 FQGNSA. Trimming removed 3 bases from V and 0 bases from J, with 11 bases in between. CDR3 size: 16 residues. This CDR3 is CASSLGGTATNEKLFF. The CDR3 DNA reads TGTGCCAGCAGCTTGGGGGGTACCGCAACTAATGAAAAACTGTTTTTT.

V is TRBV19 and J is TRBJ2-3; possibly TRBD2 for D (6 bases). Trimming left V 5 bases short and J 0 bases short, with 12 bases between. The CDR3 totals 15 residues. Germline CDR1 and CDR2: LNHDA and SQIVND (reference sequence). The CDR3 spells CASSSPGLSTDTQYF. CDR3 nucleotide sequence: TGTGCCAGTAGTTCTCCGGGACTGAGCACAGATACGCAGTATTTT.

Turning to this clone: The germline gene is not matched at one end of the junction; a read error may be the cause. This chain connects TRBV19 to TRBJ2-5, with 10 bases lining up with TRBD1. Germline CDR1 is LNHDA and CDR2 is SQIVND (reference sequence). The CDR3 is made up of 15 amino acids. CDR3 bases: TGTGCCGGTAGTATATGGGGACAGGGGCAAGAGACCCAGTACTTC. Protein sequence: CAGSIWGQGQETQYF. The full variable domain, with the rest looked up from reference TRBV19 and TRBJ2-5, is DGGITQSPKYLFRKEGQNVTLSCEQNLNHDAMYWYRQDPGQGLRLIYYSQIVNDFQKGDIAEGYSVSREKKESFPLTVTSAQKNPTAFYLCAGSIWGQGQETQYFGPGTRLLVL.

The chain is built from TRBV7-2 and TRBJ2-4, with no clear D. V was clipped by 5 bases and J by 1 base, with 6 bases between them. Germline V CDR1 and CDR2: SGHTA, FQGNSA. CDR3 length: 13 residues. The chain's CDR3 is CASSELAKNIQYF. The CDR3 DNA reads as TGTGCCAGCAGCGAGTTGGCCAAAAACATTCAGTACTTC.

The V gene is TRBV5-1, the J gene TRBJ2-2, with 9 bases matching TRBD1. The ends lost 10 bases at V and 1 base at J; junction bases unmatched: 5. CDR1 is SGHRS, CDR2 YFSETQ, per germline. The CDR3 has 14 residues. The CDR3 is CASATGGNTGELFF. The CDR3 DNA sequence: TGCGCCTCAGCGACAGGGGGGAACACCGGGGAGCTGTTTTTT.

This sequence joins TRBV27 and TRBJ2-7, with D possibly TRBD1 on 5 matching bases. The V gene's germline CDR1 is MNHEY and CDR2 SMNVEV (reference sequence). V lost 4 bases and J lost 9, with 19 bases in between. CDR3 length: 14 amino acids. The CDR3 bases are TGTGCCAGCAGTTCCGGACAAATTCATCTCGGGCAGTACTTC. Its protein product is CASSSGQIHLGQYF.

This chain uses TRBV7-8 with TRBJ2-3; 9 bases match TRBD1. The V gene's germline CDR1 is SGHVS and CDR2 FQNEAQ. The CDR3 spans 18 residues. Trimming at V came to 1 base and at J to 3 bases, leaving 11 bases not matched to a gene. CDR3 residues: CASSLEFTGGAETDTQYF. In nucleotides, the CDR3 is TGTGCCAGCAGCTTAGAATTTACAGGGGGCGCGGAGACAGATACGCAGTATTTT. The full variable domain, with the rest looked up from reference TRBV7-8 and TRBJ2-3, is GAGVSQSPRYKVAKRGQDVALRCDPISGHVSLFWYQQALGQGPEFLTYFQNEAQLDKSGLPSDRFFAERPEGSVSTLKIQRTQQEDSAVYLCASSLEFTGGAETDTQYFGPGTRLTVL.

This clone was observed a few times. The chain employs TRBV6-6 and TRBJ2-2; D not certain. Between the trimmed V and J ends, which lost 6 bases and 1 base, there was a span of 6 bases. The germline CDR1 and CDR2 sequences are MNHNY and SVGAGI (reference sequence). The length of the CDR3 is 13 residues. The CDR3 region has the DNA TGTGCCAGCAGGGAGCTGAACACCGGGGAGCTGTTTTTT. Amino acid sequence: CASRELNTGELFF.

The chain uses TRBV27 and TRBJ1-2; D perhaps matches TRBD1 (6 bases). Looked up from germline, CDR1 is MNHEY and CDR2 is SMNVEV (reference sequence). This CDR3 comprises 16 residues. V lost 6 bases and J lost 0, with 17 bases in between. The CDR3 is CASRYTGWGTNYGYTF. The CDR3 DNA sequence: TGTGCCAGCAGATATACAGGGTGGGGGACTAACTATGGCTACACCTTC.

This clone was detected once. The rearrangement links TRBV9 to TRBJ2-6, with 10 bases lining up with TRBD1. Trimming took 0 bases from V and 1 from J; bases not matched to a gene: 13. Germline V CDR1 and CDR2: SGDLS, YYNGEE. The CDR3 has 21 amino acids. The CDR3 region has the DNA TGTGCCAGCAGCGTAGGAGGATACCTTTGGGGACAGGGGTCTGGGGCCAACGTCCTGACTTTC. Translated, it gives CASSVGGYLWGQGSGANVLTF.

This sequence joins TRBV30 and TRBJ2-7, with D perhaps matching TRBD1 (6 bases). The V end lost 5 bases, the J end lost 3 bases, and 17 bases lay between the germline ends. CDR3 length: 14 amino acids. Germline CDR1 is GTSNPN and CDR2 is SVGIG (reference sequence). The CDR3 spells CAWDDRTSSYEQYF. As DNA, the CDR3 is TGTGCCTGGGATGACAGGACTTCGAGCTACGAGCAGTACTTC.

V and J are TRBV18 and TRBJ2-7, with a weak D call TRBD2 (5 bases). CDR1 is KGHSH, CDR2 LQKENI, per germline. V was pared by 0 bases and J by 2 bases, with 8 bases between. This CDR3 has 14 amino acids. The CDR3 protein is CASSPPSGPYEQYF. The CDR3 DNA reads TGTGCCAGCTCACCACCCAGCGGACCCTACGAGCAGTACTTC.

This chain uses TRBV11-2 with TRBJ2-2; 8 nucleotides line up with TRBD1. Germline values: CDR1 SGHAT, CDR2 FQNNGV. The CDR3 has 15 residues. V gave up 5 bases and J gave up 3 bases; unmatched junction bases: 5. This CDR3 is CASSMTGADTGELFF. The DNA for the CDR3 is TGTGCCAGCAGCATGACAGGGGCCGACACCGGGGAGCTGTTTTTT.

DNA of the CDR3: TGTGCCAGCAGCCCCCCGGGAGGAAACACCATATATTTT. It translates to CASSPPGGNTIYF. The rearrangement links TRBV6-5 to TRBJ1-3; the D is unclear. Per germline, CDR1 MNHEY and CDR2 SVGAGI. Trimming stripped 6 bases from V and 4 bases from J, with 10 bases between. CDR3 length equals 13 residues.

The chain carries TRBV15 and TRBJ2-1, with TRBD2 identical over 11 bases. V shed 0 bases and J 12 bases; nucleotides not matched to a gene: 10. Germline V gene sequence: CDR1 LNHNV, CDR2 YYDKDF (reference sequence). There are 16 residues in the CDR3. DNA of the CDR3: TGTGCCACCAGCAGAGAGGTAGCGGGAGGGCCGGTAGGGCAGTTCTTC. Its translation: CATSREVAGGPVGQFF.

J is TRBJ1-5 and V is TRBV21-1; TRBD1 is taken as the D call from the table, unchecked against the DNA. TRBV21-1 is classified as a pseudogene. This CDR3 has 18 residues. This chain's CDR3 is CASSPDYNRGSCDQPQHF. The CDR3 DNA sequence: TGTGCCAGCAGCCCCGATTATAACAGGGGAAGCTGCGATCAGCCCCAGCATTTT.

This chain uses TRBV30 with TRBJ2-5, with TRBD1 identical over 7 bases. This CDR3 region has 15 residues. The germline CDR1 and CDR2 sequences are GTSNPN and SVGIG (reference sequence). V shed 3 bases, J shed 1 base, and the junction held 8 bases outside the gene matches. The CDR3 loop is CAWSGIGTAQETQYF. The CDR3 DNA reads TGTGCCTGGAGCGGAATCGGGACAGCCCAAGAGACCCAGTACTTC.

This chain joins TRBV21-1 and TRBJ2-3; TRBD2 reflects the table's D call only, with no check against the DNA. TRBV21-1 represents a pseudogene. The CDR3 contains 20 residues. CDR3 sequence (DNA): TGTGCCAGCAGCAAAGCTGTCCCGGCGGGCGACCGTTTCTTCACAGATACGCAGTATTTT. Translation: CASSKAVPAGDRFFTDTQYF.

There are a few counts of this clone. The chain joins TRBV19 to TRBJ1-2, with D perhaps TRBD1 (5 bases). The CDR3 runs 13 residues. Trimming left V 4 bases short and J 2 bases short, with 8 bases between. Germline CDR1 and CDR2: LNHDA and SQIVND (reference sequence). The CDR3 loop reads CASSKQGNYGYTF. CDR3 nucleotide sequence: TGTGCCAGTAGTAAGCAGGGAAACTATGGCTACACCTTC.

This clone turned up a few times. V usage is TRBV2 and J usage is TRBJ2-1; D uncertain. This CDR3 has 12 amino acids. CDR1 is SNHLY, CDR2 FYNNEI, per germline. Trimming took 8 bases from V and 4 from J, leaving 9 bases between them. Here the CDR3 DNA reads TGTGCCAGCCGTACACCATACAATGAGCAGTTCTTC. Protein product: CASRTPYNEQFF.

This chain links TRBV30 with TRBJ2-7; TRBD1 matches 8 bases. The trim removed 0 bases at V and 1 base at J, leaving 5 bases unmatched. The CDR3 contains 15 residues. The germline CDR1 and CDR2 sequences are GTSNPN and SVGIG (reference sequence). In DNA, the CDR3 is TGTGCCTGGAGTGTCCTCCAGGGGGCATCCTACGAGCAGTACTTC. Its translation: CAWSVLQGASYEQYF.

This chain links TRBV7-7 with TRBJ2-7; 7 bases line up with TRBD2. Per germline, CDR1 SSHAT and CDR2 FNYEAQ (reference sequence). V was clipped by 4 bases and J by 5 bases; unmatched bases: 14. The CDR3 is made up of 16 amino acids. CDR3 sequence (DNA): TGTGCCAGCAGCTCACTAGCGTTGGCCCCTTGGGACGAGCAGTACTTC. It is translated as CASSSLALAPWDEQYF.

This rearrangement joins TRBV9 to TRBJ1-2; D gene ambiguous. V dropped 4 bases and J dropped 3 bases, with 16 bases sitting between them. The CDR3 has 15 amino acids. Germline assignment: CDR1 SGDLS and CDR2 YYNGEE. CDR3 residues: CASSPQPRSDYGYTF. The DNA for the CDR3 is TGTGCCAGCAGCCCTCAGCCCAGGTCCGACTATGGCTACACCTTC. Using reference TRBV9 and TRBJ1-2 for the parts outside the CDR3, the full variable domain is DSGVTQTPKHLITATGQRVTLRCSPRSGDLSVYWYQQSLDQGLQFLIQYYNGEERAKGNILERFSAQQFPDLHSELNLSSLELGDSALYFCASSPQPRSDYGYTFGSGTRLTVV.